These 11 T cell receptor beta chains were sequenced from one sample in a study of T cells in Graves' hyperthyroidism and ophthalmopathy. Amplification targeted TCR beta CDR3 regions from RNA transcripts. When the TCR CDR3 underwent first-round RT-PCR, the HTBI primer set was used. TCRdb reprocessed the multiplex PCR reads via MiXCR and lists one record per CDR3 protein. The sample yields about 640,000 distinct CDR3 sequences, 20% seen once. The source material was blood. All receptors derive from a man aged 25 to 40 with Graves' ophthalmopathy.

Worth noting for this clonotype: The junction differs from germline at one of its ends, possibly a read error. This chain links TRBV11-2 with TRBJ1-1; D gene ambiguous. Per the germline V gene, CDR1 is SGHAT and CDR2 is FQNNGV. The CDR3 consists of 14 residues. CDR3 protein: CASSVDRPGAEAFF. The CDR3 DNA is TGTGCCAGCAGCGTAGACCGACCGGGAGCTGAAGCTTTCTTT.

The V and J genes are TRBV7-3 and TRBJ2-7, with D uncertain. CDR3 length equals 15 residues. With 0 bases removed from V and 4 bases from J, the gap between germline ends came to 13 bases. The germline gives CDR1 SGHTA, CDR2 FQGTGA. Here the CDR3 reads CASSLTPSPGYEQYF. The CDR3 coding sequence is TGTGCCAGCAGCTTAACTCCGTCGCCCGGGTACGAGCAGTACTTC.

This clonotype was counted ten times or more. The CDR3 here is CASSYRWGAGQPQHF. CDR3 nucleotides: TGTGCCAGCAGTTATAGGTGGGGGGCCGGGCAGCCCCAGCATTTT. The chain combines TRBV28 with TRBJ1-5; D possibly corresponds to TRBD1 (6 bases). The ends were cut back, 4 bases at V and 7 bases at J, with 17 bases in the middle. The CDR3 runs to 15 residues. The germline gives CDR1 MDHEN, CDR2 SYDVKM.

The rearrangement links TRBV5-6 to TRBJ1-1; weak D call: TRBD1 (5 bases). Trimming took off 4 bases at V and 0 bases at J, with 19 bases between the two ends. The length of the CDR3 is 17 residues. Germline V gene sequence: CDR1 SGHDT, CDR2 YYEEEE. CDR3 DNA sequence: TGTGCCAGCAGCCTGGGTGGGGCAGGGAAGTTGAACACTGAAGCTTTCTTT. Its translation is CASSLGGAGKLNTEAFF.

This clonotype has a handful of counts. The chain couples TRBV28 to TRBJ1-5; weak D call: TRBD1 (6 bases). With 3 bases removed from V and 7 bases from J, the gap between germline ends came to 13 bases. CDR3 length: 14 residues. The germline V gene has CDR1 MDHEN and CDR2 SYDVKM. The CDR3 region has the DNA TGTGCCAGCAGTTTGGGGGGGCCGGGACAGCCCCAGCATTTT. The encoded protein is CASSLGGPGQPQHF.

V is TRBV2 and J is TRBJ2-7; weak D call: TRBD2 (6 bases). Deletions cut 3 bases from V and 4 bases from J, with 22 bases between. The V gene's germline CDR1 is SNHLY and CDR2 FYNNEI. The CDR3 consists of 17 residues. As DNA, the CDR3 is TGTGCCAGCAGTGACGCCCAATCAGCCGGGACTGTGTACGAGCAGTACTTC. The encoded protein is CASSDAQSAGTVYEQYF.

The gene calls are TRBV20-1 and TRBJ2-7, with D possibly being TRBD1 (5 bases). The ends were cut back, 3 bases at V and 1 base at J, with 16 bases in the middle. Germline assignment: CDR1 DFQATT and CDR2 SNEGSKA (reference sequence). The CDR3 is 15 residues long. The CDR3 region has the DNA TGCAGTGCTAGGAAGACGATAGGGGCTTCCTACGAGCAGTACTTC. The encoded protein is CSARKTIGASYEQYF.

On this clonotype: A much larger clonotype is one base distant, so this may be a read error. This chain's CDR3 is CSAQRTSGRTDTQYF. The CDR3 nucleotides read TGCAGTGCTCAGCGGACTAGCGGGAGAACAGATACGCAGTATTTT. This chain connects TRBV20-1 to TRBJ2-3; 13 nucleotides agree with TRBD2. J gave up 3 bases and V 5 bases, and 5 bases lay outside the gene matches. Germline V gene sequence: CDR1 DFQATT, CDR2 SNEGSKA (reference sequence). The CDR3 consists of 15 residues.

The rearrangement joins TRBV6-1 to TRBJ2-3; perhaps D is TRBD1 or TRBD2 (6 bases each). CDR1 is MNHNS, CDR2 SASEGT, per germline. The germline V and J ends were trimmed by 6 bases and 1 base, with 14 bases remaining between them. This CDR3 contains 15 residues. This chain's CDR3 is CASRGGHLGTDTQYF. The CDR3 coding sequence is TGTGCCAGCAGGGGGGGACATCTGGGCACAGATACGCAGTATTTT.

The chain carries TRBV11-2 and TRBJ2-3, with 16 bases lining up with TRBD2. After removal of 4 bases from V and 7 bases from J, the junction contained 8 bases not matched to a gene. Per the germline V gene, CDR1 is SGHAT and CDR2 is FQNNGV. CDR3 size: 17 residues. CDR3 region: CASSYRTGLAGGNTQYF. CDR3 bases: TGTGCCAGCAGCTATAGGACGGGACTAGCGGGAGGGAATACGCAGTATTTT.

The V call is TRBV10-3, the J call TRBJ1-1; D remains unclear. Germline assignment: CDR1 ENHRY and CDR2 SYGVKD. Trimming pared 1 base from V and 8 bases from J, leaving 11 bases between. The CDR3 has 13 residues. The CDR3 spells CAISEFGGLEAFF. CDR3 nucleotides: TGTGCCATCAGTGAGTTCGGAGGATTAGAAGCTTTCTTT.